This TCR beta chain was identified during a study of cytomegalovirus exposure and HLA in healthy donors (dated by TCRdb to the late 2010s). Study-level background: In an earlier analysis of under 600 of the donors, approximately 260 Gb of sequence data and 100 million or so unique TCR beta sequences from roughly 180 million T cells were reported. Class I and class II HLA loci were covered by the typing at four-digit resolution. On average, 235,054 unique TCR beta nucleotide sequences were sequenced per donor among 350 to 400 genotyped donors of the cohort, with roughly 20% of those sequences being non-productive. Four or five DR-DQ haplotypes were handled as single units for association and clustering, since linkage in the cohort was strong. An early release covering roughly 580 HLA-typed donors comprised approximately 300 gigabases of sequencing data and roughly 86 million unique TCR sequences. An earlier analysis of a few hundred of the donors applied high-throughput TCR beta sequencing to assess whether each TCR beta V gene segment acted as functional or pseudogenic. In a later analysis, previously published TCR beta repertoires from 670 or so donors were re-analyzed and high-resolution HLA genotyping was added so that TCR occurrence patterns could be studied. Along with the approximately 700-subject first cohort, a separate validation cohort of roughly 110 different subjects was used. The study combined high-throughput TCR immunosequencing, statistical association of individual TCRs with disease status, and machine learning to predict cytomegalovirus infection status. Rather than using new phenotypic data, the later analysis identified candidate immune exposures from TCR beta sequences and from how often those sequences occurred across donors. The study was designed to test whether signatures of past pathogen exposure could be identified by cataloging public T cell receptors. The study profiled the T cell repertoires of around 700 subjects by immunosequencing and related them to cytomegalovirus serostatus. Of the 300 to 500 genotyped donors, 81% were placed in the genetic ancestry cluster associated with self-reported Caucasian donors. A later genetic analysis used genome-wide SNP genotypes for about 60% of the roughly 670 donors, treating that subset as a discovery cohort. Donor age, sex, ethnicity and CMV serostatus were compiled together with the repertoire data. Typing coverage differed by locus: A, B, C, DRB1 and DQB1 were typed in roughly 620-640 donors, DQA1 in 500 to 550, DPA1 in around 580, and DPB1 in around 440. All discovery cohort repertoires had been generated on a single sequencing platform. Overall results and qualifications from the work: The earlier analysis of about 600 of the donors excluded roughly 17 rarely observed V segments, including chromosome 9 orphons, because counts were too low. It was suggested by the authors that the approach could potentially be generalized to other disease states and immunological phenotypes. V-gene and J-gene trimming of TCR beta chains was associated with a missense DCLRE1C variant in a later genetic analysis, and the association was replicated in an independent cohort. Because HLA typing was missing for some donors at each locus, association tests included only the typed subset. An earlier analysis of around 500 of the donors showed that most TCR beta V segments appeared in productive rearrangements either about 87% or about 30% of the time, which broadly matched IMGT annotations. A group of highly shared sequence variants was considered likely to be a technical artifact of the sequencing pipeline. Presence/absence analyses assumed roughly uniform sequencing depth across donors, an assumption that may not hold. Cytomegalovirus status was reported to be diagnosed by the classifier with high specificity and sensitivity in both the original and validation cohorts. According to a later analysis, most CMV-associated TCR beta chains appeared to be HLA-restricted, and the HLA associations seemed to be driven largely by CMV exposure. A later analysis reported that several top co-occurrence clusters appeared linked to parvovirus B19, influenza, CMV and Epstein-Barr virus. For the cohort, immune exposure information was limited to CMV serostatus. Specific HLA alleles were associated with some 15,000 TCR beta sequences at a false discovery rate of 0.05 in a later analysis. Correlated functional status among segregating V segments might reflect linkage disequilibrium, but an unknown experimental factor could not be ruled out. According to a later analysis, TCR association rates differed among HLA loci, with DRB1 alleles showing the most associated TCRs and HLA-C alleles showing the fewest. The cohort was sequenced for TCR beta chains only, and without alpha or paired-chain data the features that could be detected were limited. The study listed approximately 160 TCR beta chains as associated with cytomegalovirus. While some public TCRs were present in many individuals, most TCR sequences turned up only very rarely across donors. Three of the identified cytomegalovirus-associated TCR beta chains were confirmed in vitro to be specific for cytomegalovirus antigens. A later analysis found that HLA-associated TCR beta chains were more clonally expanded and had lower generation probabilities than equally common non-associated chains. Assigning TCR associations to individual alleles was difficult when HLA alleles, especially DR and DQ, strongly co-occurred. A further reported finding was that TCR beta sequences accurately predicted the HLA-A and HLA-B alleles for most subjects in the first cohort. According to a later genetic analysis, donors in an Asian-associated ancestry cluster had fewer N-insertions in productive TCRs than the approximately 670-donor mean.

The cohort consisted of approximately 690 healthy bone marrow donors. Cohort members were all nominally healthy when sampled, although unrecorded immune exposures were likely present. The donor was CMV seropositive and was included in the group of 289 seropositive cohort members. Every donor gave a peripheral blood sample, and the peripheral blood mononuclear cells from that sample were used for TCR beta sequencing. The Qiagen DNeasy Blood Extraction Kit was used to extract genomic DNA from the blood cell samples. The receptor library was made with the immunoSEQ multiplex PCR assay. For the multiplex PCR, a mixture combining 60 forward primers for TCR Vbeta segments and 13 reverse primers for TCR Jbeta segments was used. A multiplex PCR assay on genomic DNA amplified the CDR3 region of rearranged TCR beta genes. On the Illumina HiSeq System, the amplified TCR beta libraries were sequenced as 87-base-pair reads. Turning to the authors' computational methods: A later analysis tallied 75 million to 85 million unique TCR beta chains across the 700 or so repertoires, and approximately 12 million of those chains were shared by two or more donors. A nearest-neighbor algorithm error-corrected the raw reads and collapsed the reads into unique sequences, merging closely related sequences to remove PCR and sequencing errors. V, D and J gene segments were assigned by aligning CDR3 sequences to IMGT reference sequences. For a sequence to be retained, a match of at least six nucleotides was required to both a V gene segment and a J gene segment. A rearrangement was called productive if the CDR3 had no stop codons and remained in frame with V and J, and every other rearrangement was called non-productive. Following IMGT convention, CDR3 was defined as the stretch from the second conserved V-encoded cysteine to the conserved J-encoded phenylalanine. In an earlier analysis of 550 to 650 of the donors, sequences lacking an unambiguous match to a single V gene segment were excluded. In an earlier analysis of 587 of the donors, V segments were called functional above 56.7% productive rearrangements and were called segregating when the between-donor standard deviation exceeded 5%. To diagnose cytomegalovirus status from the catalog of TCR beta chain sequences, a statistical classification framework was built. In a later analysis, TCR nucleotide sequences were compared against IMGT/GENE-DB human TR gene sequences so that V and J genes could be assigned. A later analysis assigned CDR3 sequences and most-parsimonious VDJ recombination scenarios with the TCRdist pipeline. In a later analysis, each TCR beta chain was defined by its CDR3 amino acid sequence together with its V-gene family, and reads lacking a unique V-gene family were excluded. To address suspected cross-contamination and a sequencing artifact, a later analysis removed approximately 590 highly shared, low-generation-probability nucleotide sequences. In a later analysis, a clonal expansion index was calculated for each public chain from normalized within-repertoire ranks of inferred template counts. In a later analysis, generation probabilities were computed using a VDJ recombination model fitted to out-of-frame rearrangements, and the results were checked against IGoR. In a later analysis, hypergeometric tests were used to score TCR-TCR, TCR-HLA and TCR-CMV co-occurrence, with a repertoire-size bias correction applied to TCR pairs. In a later analysis, false discovery rates were estimated by permuting HLA or CMV assignments 20 times. In a later analysis, co-occurring TCRs were grouped using DBSCAN, with TCRdist sequence similarity added in when clustering inside HLA-allele-positive subsets. Repertoires with fewer than 30,000 or more than 120,000 public chains, plus five repertoires with anomalous nucleotide sharing, were excluded from co-occurrence clustering. TCRdb limited this immuneACCESS table to in-frame rearrangements with V and J called. A share of clones is missing; checked studies link under half to unresolved V genes, and the rest is unexplained. That table supplies the V and J calls and clone size; D and trimming were determined from the DNA. This sample gives roughly 150,000 clones in total; roughly 87% of them show up just once. The ten largest clones represent over 1.2% of the sample.

Details on this clone: Its antigen remains unidentified. Per-base qualities were not stored, and no clone one base away is much larger.

The clonotype comes from a girl aged 10 to 17 in good health and CMV-seropositive. Sequencing used PBMCs.

The CDR3 amino acid sequence is: CATTPLFPAGNHEQYF. The nucleotides read TGTGCCACCACCCCTCTGTTTCCGGCGGGGAACCACGAGCAGTACTTC. The rearranged chain carries TRBV15 and TRBJ2-7; the D gene is perhaps TRBD2, from 6 matching bases. The germline V gene (reference sequence) sets CDR1 to LNHNV and CDR2 to YYDKDF. V is reduced by 7 bases and J by 5 bases, leaving a spacing of 24 bases between them. The CDR3 measures 16 amino acids from cysteine to phenylalanine. The only DNA kept is the CDR3, 48 bases in frame from the first base.